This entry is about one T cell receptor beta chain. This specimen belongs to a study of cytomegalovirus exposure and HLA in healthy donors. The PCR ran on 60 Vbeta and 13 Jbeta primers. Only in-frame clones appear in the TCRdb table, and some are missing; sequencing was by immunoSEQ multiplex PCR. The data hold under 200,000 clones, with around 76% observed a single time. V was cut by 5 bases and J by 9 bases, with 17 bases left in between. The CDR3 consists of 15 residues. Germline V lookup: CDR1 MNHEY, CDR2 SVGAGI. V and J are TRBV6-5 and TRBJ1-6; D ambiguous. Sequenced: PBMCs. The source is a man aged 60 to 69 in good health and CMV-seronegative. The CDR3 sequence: CASSQTALGSSPLHF. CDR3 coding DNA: TGTGCCAGCAGTCAAACAGCCCTGGGGAGTTCACCCCTCCACTTT.